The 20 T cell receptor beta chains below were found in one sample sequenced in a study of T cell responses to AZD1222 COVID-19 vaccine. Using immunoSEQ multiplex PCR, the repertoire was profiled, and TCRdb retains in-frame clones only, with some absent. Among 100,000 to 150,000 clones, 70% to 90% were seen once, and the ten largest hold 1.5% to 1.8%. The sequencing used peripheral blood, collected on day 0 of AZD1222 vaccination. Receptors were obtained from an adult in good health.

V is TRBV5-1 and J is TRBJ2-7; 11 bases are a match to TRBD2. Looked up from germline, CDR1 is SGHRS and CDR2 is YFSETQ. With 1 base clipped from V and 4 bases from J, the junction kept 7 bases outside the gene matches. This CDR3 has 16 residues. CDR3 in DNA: TGCGCCAGCAGCTTGACTAGCGGGAGTGTTAGTTACGAGCAGTACTTC. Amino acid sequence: CASSLTSGSVSYEQYF.

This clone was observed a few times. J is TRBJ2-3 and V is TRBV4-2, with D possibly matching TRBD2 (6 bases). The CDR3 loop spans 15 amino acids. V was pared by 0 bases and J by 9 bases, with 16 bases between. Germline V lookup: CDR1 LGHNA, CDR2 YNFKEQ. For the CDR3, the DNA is TGTGCCAGCAGCCAAGATTTGGAGGGGACGAGGACGCAGTATTTT. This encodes CASSQDLEGTRTQYF.

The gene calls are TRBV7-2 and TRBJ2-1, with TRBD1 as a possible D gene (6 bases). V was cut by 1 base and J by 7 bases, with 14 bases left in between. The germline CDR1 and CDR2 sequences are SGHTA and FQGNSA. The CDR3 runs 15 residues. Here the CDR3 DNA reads TGTGCCAGCAGCTTAGAAAGGGGGAGAAGAAATGAGCAGTTCTTC. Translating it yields CASSLERGRRNEQFF.

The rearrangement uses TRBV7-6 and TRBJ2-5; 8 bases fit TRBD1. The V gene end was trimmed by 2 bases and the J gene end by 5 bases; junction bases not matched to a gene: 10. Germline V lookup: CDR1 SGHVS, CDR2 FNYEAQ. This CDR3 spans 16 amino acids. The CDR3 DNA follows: TGTGCCAGCAGCTTATTCCACCAGGGGGCAGGGGAGACCCAGTACTTC. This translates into CASSLFHQGAGETQYF.

This CDR3 reads CASSAGTGHYGYTF. CDR3 DNA: TGCGCCAGCAGCGCCGGGACAGGTCACTATGGCTACACCTTC. This chain links TRBV5-1 with TRBJ1-2; 8 bases align to TRBD1. With V trimmed by 4 bases and J by 3 bases, 5 bases remained unmatched. The germline V gene encodes CDR1 SGHRS and CDR2 YFSETQ. The CDR3 length is 14 residues.

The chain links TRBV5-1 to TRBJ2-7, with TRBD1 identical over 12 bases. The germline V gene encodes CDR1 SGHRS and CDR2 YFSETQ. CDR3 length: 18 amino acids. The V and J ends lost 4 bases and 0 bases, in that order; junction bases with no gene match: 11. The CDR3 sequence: CASSPGQGADKSSYEQYF. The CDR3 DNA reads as TGCGCCAGCAGCCCGGGACAGGGGGCCGATAAATCCTCCTACGAGCAGTACTTC.

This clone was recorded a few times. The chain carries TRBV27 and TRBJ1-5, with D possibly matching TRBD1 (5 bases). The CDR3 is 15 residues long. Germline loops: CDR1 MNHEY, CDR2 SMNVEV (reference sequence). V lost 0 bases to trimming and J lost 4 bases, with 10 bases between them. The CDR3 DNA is TGTGCCAGCAGTTTATCCGGGACCTCTAATCAGCCCCAGCATTTT. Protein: CASSLSGTSNQPQHF.

The CDR3 loop reads CATSRVGLAGGNTDTQYF. The CDR3 DNA follows: TGTGCCACCAGCAGAGTCGGGCTAGCGGGAGGTAACACAGATACGCAGTATTTT. The chain recombines TRBV15 with TRBJ2-3; 11 bases fit TRBD2. Per the germline V gene, CDR1 is LNHNV and CDR2 is YYDKDF (reference sequence). This CDR3 contains 18 residues. J was trimmed by 2 bases and V by 1 base; bases with no gene match: 8.

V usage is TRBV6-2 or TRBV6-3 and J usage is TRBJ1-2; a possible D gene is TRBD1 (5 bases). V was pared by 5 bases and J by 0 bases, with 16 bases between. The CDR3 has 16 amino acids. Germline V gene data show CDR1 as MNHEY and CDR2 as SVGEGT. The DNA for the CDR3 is TGTGCCAGCAGTCCCCATACTTCAGGGACTAACTATGGCTACACCTTC. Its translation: CASSPHTSGTNYGYTF.

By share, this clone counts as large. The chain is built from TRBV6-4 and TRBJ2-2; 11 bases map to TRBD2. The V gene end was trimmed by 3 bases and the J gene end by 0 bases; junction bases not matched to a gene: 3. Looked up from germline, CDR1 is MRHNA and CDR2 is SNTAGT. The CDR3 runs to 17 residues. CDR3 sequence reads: CASSELAGGPNTGELFF. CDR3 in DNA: TGTGCCAGCAGTGAGTTAGCGGGAGGGCCGAACACCGGGGAGCTGTTTTTT.

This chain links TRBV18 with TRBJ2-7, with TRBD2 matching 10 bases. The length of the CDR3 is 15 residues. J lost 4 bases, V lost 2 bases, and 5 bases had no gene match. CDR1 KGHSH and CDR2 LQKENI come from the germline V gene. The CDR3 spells CASSPLAGGGYEQYF. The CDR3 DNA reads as TGTGCCAGCTCACCATTAGCGGGAGGAGGGTACGAGCAGTACTTC.

CDR3 in DNA: TGCAGCGTGGCGGGACTAGCGGGAGTGGATACGCAGTATTTT. Amino acid sequence: CSVAGLAGVDTQYF. This chain connects TRBV29-1 to TRBJ2-3; 14 nucleotides agree with TRBD2. CDR1 is SQVTM, CDR2 ANQGSEA, per germline. The CDR3 has 14 residues. V gave up 6 bases and J gave up 6 bases; unmatched junction bases: 5.

CDR3 DNA: TGTGCCAGCAGCTTAAATGACGGCTATGGCTACACCTTC. It specifies CASSLNDGYGYTF. This chain links TRBV7-3 with TRBJ1-2; no clear D gene. V gave up 1 base and J gave up 4 bases, with 7 bases separating them. The CDR3 is made up of 13 amino acids. Germline V lookup: CDR1 SGHTA, CDR2 FQGTGA.

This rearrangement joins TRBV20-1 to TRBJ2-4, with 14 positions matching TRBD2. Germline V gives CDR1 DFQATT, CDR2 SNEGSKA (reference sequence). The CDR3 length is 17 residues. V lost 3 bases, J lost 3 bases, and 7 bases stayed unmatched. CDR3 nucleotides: TGCAGTGCTAGTCTTGGACTAGCGGGAGGTGGCAAAAACATTCAGTACTTC. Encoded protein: CSASLGLAGGGKNIQYF.

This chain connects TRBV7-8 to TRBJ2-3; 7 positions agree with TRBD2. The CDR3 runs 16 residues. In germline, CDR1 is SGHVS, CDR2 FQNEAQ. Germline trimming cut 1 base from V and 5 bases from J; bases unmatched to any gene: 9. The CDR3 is CASSLDRLAGGDTQYF. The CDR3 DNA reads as TGTGCCAGCAGCTTAGATAGACTAGCCGGAGGAGATACGCAGTATTTT.

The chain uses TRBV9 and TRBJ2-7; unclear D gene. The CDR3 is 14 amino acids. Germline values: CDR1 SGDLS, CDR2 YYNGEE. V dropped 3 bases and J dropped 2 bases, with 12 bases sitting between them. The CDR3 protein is CASSARFEPYEQYF. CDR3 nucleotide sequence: TGTGCCAGCAGCGCTCGGTTTGAACCCTACGAGCAGTACTTC.

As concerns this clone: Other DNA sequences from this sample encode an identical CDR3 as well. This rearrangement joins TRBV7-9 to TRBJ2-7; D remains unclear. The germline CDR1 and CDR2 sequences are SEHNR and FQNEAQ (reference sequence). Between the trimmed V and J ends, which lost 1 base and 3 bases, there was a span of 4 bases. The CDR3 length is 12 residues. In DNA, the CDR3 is TGTGCCAGCAGCTTAGGATACTACGAGCAGTACTTC. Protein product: CASSLGYYEQYF.

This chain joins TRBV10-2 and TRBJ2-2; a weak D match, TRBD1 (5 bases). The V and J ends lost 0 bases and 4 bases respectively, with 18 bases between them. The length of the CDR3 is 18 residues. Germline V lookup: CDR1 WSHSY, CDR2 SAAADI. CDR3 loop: CASSESRMGLEFTGELFF. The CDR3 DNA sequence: TGCGCCAGCAGTGAGTCCAGGATGGGGCTTGAGTTCACCGGGGAGCTGTTTTTT.

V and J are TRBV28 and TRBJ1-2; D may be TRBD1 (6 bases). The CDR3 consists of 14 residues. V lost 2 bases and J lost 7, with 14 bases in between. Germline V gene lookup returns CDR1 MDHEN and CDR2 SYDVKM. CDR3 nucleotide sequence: TGTGCCAGCAGTTTAGGAGGGGGAGTAGGTGGCTACACCTTC. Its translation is CASSLGGGVGGYTF.

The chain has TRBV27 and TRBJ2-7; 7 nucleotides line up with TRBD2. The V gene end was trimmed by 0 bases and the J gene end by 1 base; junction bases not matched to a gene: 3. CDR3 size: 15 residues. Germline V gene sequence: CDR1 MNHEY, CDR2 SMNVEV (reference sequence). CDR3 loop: CASSLSWGGSYEQYF. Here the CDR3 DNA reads TGTGCCAGCAGTTTATCGTGGGGGGGTTCCTACGAGCAGTACTTC.